This TCR beta chain was observed in a study of blood T cells in healthy people across ages. Notes on the study in general: Versus aged donors, long-lived donors had higher diversity and more naive CD4+ cells.

Worth noting for this clonotype: The target antigen is unknown. An end of the junction differs from the germline gene, which may be a read error.

The CDR3 has 16 amino acids. The germline V gene encodes CDR1 MNHEY and CDR2 SMNVEV (reference sequence). A second roughly 6 to 11 cycle PCR used barcoded and J-beta primers. TCRdb reprocessed the 5' RACE reads via MiXCR and lists one record per CDR3 protein. The data hold around 1,500,000 distinct CDR3 sequences, with approximately 38% observed a single time. Material: blood. The V gene is TRBV27, the J gene TRBJ1-4; possibly TRBD1 for D (5 bases). The source is a woman aged 18-29 years in good health. CDR3: CACSLGRAVFNEKLFF. CDR3 coding DNA: TGTGCCTGCAGTTTGGGGCGGGCAGTTTTTAATGAAAAACTGTTTTTT.